This entry lists 21 T cell receptor beta chains sequenced from one sample in a study of metastatic and nonmetastatic thyroid tumors. Thyroid surgery had not been preceded by any treatment in any patient. TCRdb re-analyzed the PCR reads through MiXCR. The sample lists 20,000 or so clones, about 27% occurring once. Sequencing was performed on tumor tissue. The source is a female donor with papillary thyroid cancer or a benign thyroid nodule (not recorded which). Some clones in this sample may be carry-over from other donors' samples.

The chain carries TRBV6-5 and TRBJ1-1; D might be TRBD1 (6 bases). The V end was cut by 2 bases, the J end by 11 bases, with 15 bases between. The CDR3 is 13 residues long. Germline lookup yields CDR1 MNHEY and CDR2 SVGAGI. The DNA of the CDR3 is TGTGCCAGCAGTTACGGGGGCGGGGTGATTGCTTTCTTT. It specifies CASSYGGGVIAFF.

This clone was found a few times. One junction end disagrees with the germline gene, perhaps due to a read error. The chain has TRBV28 and TRBJ1-2; TRBD1 is a possible D gene (5 bases). The V gene's germline CDR1 is MDHEN and CDR2 SYDVKM. The CDR3 loop spans 15 amino acids. CDR3 sequence: CASSLRGLVNYGCTF. The CDR3 DNA is TGTGCCAGCAGTTTAAGGGGTCTTGTTAACTATGGCTGCACCTTC.

There are many counts of this clone. The chain's CDR3 is CASSMGGGTSFADTQYF. CDR3 in DNA: TGTGCCAGTAGTATGGGTGGGGGGACGAGCTTCGCAGATACGCAGTATTTT. The V and J genes are TRBV19 and TRBJ2-3; D perhaps matches TRBD2 (6 bases). Trimming stripped 3 bases from V and 4 bases from J, with 20 bases between. The length of the CDR3 is 17 residues. The germline gives CDR1 LNHDA, CDR2 SQIVND (reference sequence).

This rearrangement joins TRBV28 to TRBJ1-6, with D unclear. V was shortened by 3 bases and J by 10 bases, with 4 bases between the two germline ends. The CDR3 is 11 amino acids. CDR1 is MDHEN, CDR2 SYDVKM, per germline. In DNA, the CDR3 is TGTGCCAGCAGTTTTAGGTCACCCCTCCACTTT. Protein sequence: CASSFRSPLHF.

The chain is built from TRBV2 and TRBJ2-2; a weak D match, TRBD2 (5 bases). Germline V gene sequence: CDR1 SNHLY, CDR2 FYNNEI. The CDR3 is 13 amino acids. V was cut by 6 bases and J by 6 bases, with 11 bases left in between. As DNA, the CDR3 is TGTGCCAGCAGCAGGCTAGCCGCCGGGGAGCTGTTTTTT. Amino acids: CASSRLAAGELFF.

The CDR3 loop is CASSDSSSGEVNEQFF. Written as DNA, the CDR3 is TGTGCCAGCAGTGACTCGAGTAGCGGGGAAGTCAATGAGCAGTTCTTC. The chain couples TRBV6-4 to TRBJ2-1, with 8 bases lining up with TRBD2. CDR3 length: 16 residues. Germline lookup yields CDR1 MRHNA and CDR2 SNTAGT. V dropped 0 bases and J dropped 6; count of bases not matched to a gene: 7.

In its sample, this clone was seen a few times. The rearrangement links TRBV6-1 to TRBJ2-1; 12 bases match TRBD2. Looked up from germline, CDR1 is MNHNS and CDR2 is SASEGT. J gave up 11 bases and V 3 bases, and 8 bases lay outside the gene matches. This CDR3 region has 15 residues. CDR3: CASSDSGLAGGKQFF. The CDR3 DNA is TGTGCCAGCAGTGACTCCGGGCTAGCGGGAGGGAAGCAGTTCTTC.

V usage is TRBV10-3 and J usage is TRBJ2-2, with 11 bases lining up with TRBD1. CDR1 is ENHRY and CDR2 is SYGVKD in the germline V gene. This CDR3 has 16 residues. The ends lost 4 bases at V and 4 bases at J; junction bases unmatched: 5. CDR3 amino acids: CAISGPGQGVTGELFF. CDR3 nucleotide sequence: TGTGCCATCAGTGGACCGGGACAGGGGGTCACCGGGGAGCTGTTTTTT.

This clone was detected ten times or more. The CDR3 DNA reads TGTGCCAGCAGCTTACATGGGAAAGAGACCCAGTACTTC. The encoded protein is CASSLHGKETQYF. The chain joins TRBV7-3 to TRBJ2-5; D is unclear. The CDR3 runs 13 residues. V dropped 2 bases and J dropped 3 bases, with 7 bases sitting between them. The germline V gene encodes CDR1 SGHTA and CDR2 FQGTGA.

This chain joins TRBV30 and TRBJ1-4; tentatively, D is TRBD1 (5 bases). Per germline, CDR1 GTSNPN and CDR2 SVGIG (reference sequence). With 1 base removed from V and 8 bases from J, the gap between germline ends came to 14 bases. CDR3 length: 14 amino acids. Written as DNA, the CDR3 is TGTGCCTGGAGTGACTCGGGGCATTTCGAAAAACTGTTTTTT. This codes for CAWSDSGHFEKLFF.

V is TRBV11-2 and J is TRBJ2-7; D is perhaps TRBD1 (6 bases). The V end was cut by 8 bases, the J end by 6 bases, with 20 bases between. The CDR3 has 14 residues. Germline-derived CDR1 and CDR2 are SGHAT and FQNNGV. The CDR3 loop is CASSPGDLRSEQYF. As DNA, the CDR3 is TGTGCCAGCTCACCAGGGGACCTCAGATCCGAGCAGTACTTC.

This clone has more than one count but fewer than ten. This chain joins TRBV6-4 and TRBJ2-1; 7 bases are shared with TRBD2. The CDR3 sequence is 13 residues long. Per germline, CDR1 MRHNA and CDR2 SNTAGT. Trimming cost V 6 bases and J 1 base; bases outside gene matches: 0. The CDR3 DNA sequence: TGTGCCAGCAGCGGGGGGTCCTACAATGAGCAGTTCTTC. Protein product: CASSGGSYNEQFF.

V and J are TRBV5-1 and TRBJ1-1; TRBD1 might be the D (5 bases). CDR1 and CDR2 (germline): SGHRS, YFSETQ. With 3 bases removed from V and 4 bases from J, the gap between germline ends came to 7 bases. The CDR3 loop spans 12 amino acids. CDR3 in DNA: TGCGCCAGCAGCTCCGGGGCCACTGAAGCTTTCTTT. Amino acids: CASSSGATEAFF.

This clone is judged medium-sized. This chain uses TRBV5-1 with TRBJ1-2; D uncertain. CDR3 size: 14 residues. V was shortened by 3 bases and J by 4 bases, with 13 bases between the two germline ends. The germline V gene has CDR1 SGHRS and CDR2 YFSETQ. The CDR3 DNA reads TGCGCCAGCAGCTCGCCCGACACCCTCTATGGCTACACCTTC. It translates to CASSSPDTLYGYTF.

This clone ranks as medium-sized (0.01 to 0.1%). The V gene is TRBV24-1, the J gene TRBJ2-7; 8 nucleotides match TRBD1. The germline V gene has CDR1 KGHDR and CDR2 SFDVKD. The CDR3 has 12 residues. Unmatched junction bases numbered 0, after V lost 9 bases and J lost 0 bases. The CDR3 region is CATGQGSYEQYF. The CDR3 coding sequence is TGTGCCACCGGACAGGGCTCCTACGAGCAGTACTTC.

This clone was detected only a few times. The germline gene is not matched at one end of the junction; a read error may be the cause. V is TRBV6-2 or TRBV6-3 and J is TRBJ2-2; 9 bases match TRBD2. Germline V gene lookup returns CDR1 MNHEY and CDR2 SVGEGT. CDR3 length: 18 residues. CDR3 DNA: TGTGCCAGCAGTTACGATGGGGCGGGAGGGCCTGGCACCTGGGAGCTGTTTTTT. Amino acids: CASSYDGAGGPGTWELFF.

The chain combines TRBV9 with TRBJ2-2; the match to TRBD1 covers 8 bases. The V gene end was trimmed by 1 base and the J gene end by 2 bases; junction bases not matched to a gene: 7. CDR1 is SGDLS, CDR2 YYNGEE, per germline. There are 17 residues in the CDR3. The CDR3 loop is CASSVSVTGANTGELFF. The CDR3 coding sequence is TGTGCCAGCAGCGTATCCGTGACAGGGGCTAACACCGGGGAGCTGTTTTTT.

The rearrangement uses TRBV19 and TRBJ2-6; 7 bases fit TRBD1. CDR3 size: 16 residues. Germline CDR1 reads LNHDA; CDR2 reads SQIVND (reference sequence). V lost 9 bases to trimming and J lost 0 bases; unmatched junction nucleotides: 8. CDR3 sequence reads: CASSPGQNSGANVLTF. The CDR3 DNA is TGTGCCAGCTCCCCGGGACAGAACTCTGGGGCCAACGTCCTGACTTTC. The full variable domain, its missing parts supplied by reference TRBV19 and TRBJ2-6, is DGGITQSPKYLFRKEGQNVTLSCEQNLNHDAMYWYRQDPGQGLRLIYYSQIVNDFQKGDIAEGYSVSREKKESFPLTVTSAQKNPTAFYLCASSPGQNSGANVLTFGAGSRLTVL.

This clone was detected a few times. The chain couples TRBV2 to TRBJ1-2; 8 bases are a match to TRBD1. CDR1 and CDR2 from the germline V gene are SNHLY and FYNNEI. The CDR3 runs to 14 residues. J was trimmed by 4 bases and V by 6 bases; bases with no gene match: 7. CDR3 sequence (DNA): TGTGCCAGCAGGGCACCGGGACAGGCCTATGGCTACACCTTC. This sequence encodes CASRAPGQAYGYTF.

This clone is classed as medium-sized. This chain uses TRBV19 with TRBJ2-7, with a weak D call TRBD2 (5 bases). The CDR3 runs to 13 residues. Germline CDR1 LNHDA, CDR2 SQIVND (reference sequence). V was pared by 5 bases and J by 6 bases, with 14 bases between. The CDR3 reads CASSWRPGSEQYF. In nucleotides, the CDR3 is TGTGCCAGTAGTTGGCGCCCGGGGAGCGAGCAGTACTTC.

This clone counts as medium-sized. V and J are TRBV28 and TRBJ2-5; D possibly matches TRBD1 or TRBD2 (5 bases each). The V gene's germline CDR1 is MDHEN and CDR2 SYDVKM. The CDR3 totals 13 residues. Trimming shortened V by 6 bases and J by 1 base, and 9 bases separated the two germline ends. The CDR3 sequence: CASRGPFQETQYF. CDR3 sequence (DNA): TGTGCCAGCAGGGGACCGTTCCAAGAGACCCAGTACTTC.